The 3 T cell receptor beta chains given below trace back to one sample, sequenced in a study of blood T cell repertoires in COVID-19. Method: immunoSEQ multiplex PCR; TCRdb's copy keeps in-frame clones and lacks some. The sample gives over 250,000 clones, 87% of which show up once; more than 8.5% is in the top ten. Sequencing used PBMCs or T cells enriched from blood (not recorded which). The receptor source for this set is a woman aged 18 to 35 who had recovered from COVID-19.

This clone was detected only a few times. The genes are TRBV6-5 and TRBJ1-1, with 9 bases aligning to TRBD1. The CDR3 is 15 amino acids. The trim removed 5 bases at V and 5 bases at J, leaving 9 bases unmatched. Germline values: CDR1 MNHEY, CDR2 SVGAGI. This CDR3 reads CASSIEGQGGTEAFF. DNA of the CDR3: TGTGCCAGCAGTATCGAGGGACAGGGTGGAACTGAAGCTTTCTTT.

The CDR3 loop reads CASTDRVYEQYF. The CDR3 DNA reads as TGTGCCAGCACAGATCGGGTTTACGAGCAGTACTTC. J is TRBJ2-7 and V is TRBV12-3 or TRBV12-4; no clear D. CDR3 size: 12 residues. Trimming took 7 bases from V and 4 from J, leaving 11 bases between them.

J is TRBJ1-4 and V is TRBV7-2, with no clear D. Germline CDR1 reads SGHTA; CDR2 reads FQGNSA. Trimming took 1 base from V and 8 from J, leaving 11 bases between them. This CDR3 region has 14 residues. Here the CDR3 DNA reads TGTGCCAGCAGCTTAGGTGGAGGGAGGGAAAAACTGTTTTTT. This gives the protein CASSLGGGREKLFF.